What follows are 19 T cell receptor beta chains derived from one specimen sequenced in a study of CD8+CD57+ T cells in acquired aplastic anemia. Investigators profiled TCR beta VDJ and CDR3 from genomic DNA template. From the reads, TCRdb called clonotypes with MiXCR, one entry per CDR3 protein. The sample records hundreds of thousands of distinct CDR3 sequences, under 40% being singletons. The authors sequenced patients whose flow cytometry had shown CD8+CD57+ cell expansion. Specimen: sorted CD4+, CD8+, or CD8+CD57+ T cells (not recorded which) from PBMCs. These receptors originate from a human donor with aplastic anemia.

This clonotype was counted many times. This CDR3 reads CATSSSLGLNYEQYF. The CDR3 nucleotides are TGTGCCACCAGCAGTAGTCTGGGACTAAACTACGAGCAGTACTTC. The chain employs TRBV15 and TRBJ2-7; TRBD2 matches at 7 bases. V gave up 3 bases and J gave up 3 bases; unmatched junction bases: 8. CDR3 length: 15 residues. The germline V gene has CDR1 LNHNV and CDR2 YYDKDF (reference sequence).

This clonotype was counted once. The rearrangement joins TRBV7-3 to TRBJ2-7; TRBD2 matches at 12 bases. The CDR3 runs 22 residues. The junction had 18 bases not matched to a gene; V was cut back by 0 bases and J by 0 bases. CDR1 and CDR2 from the germline V gene are SGHTA and FQGTGA. The CDR3, as DNA: TGTGCCAGCAGCTTAACGTCAATACCGGGACTAGCGGGCCCTTGGAGCTCCTACGAGCAGTACTTC. Its protein product is CASSLTSIPGLAGPWSSYEQYF.

This clonotype has just a few counts. The chain combines TRBV7-2 with TRBJ2-7; 10 bases are a match to TRBD2. Per germline, CDR1 SGHTA and CDR2 FQGNSA. There are 15 residues in the CDR3. The J segment lost 2 bases and the V segment lost 2 bases, leaving 3 bases of the junction unmatched. The CDR3 coding sequence is TGTGCCAGCAGCTTAAGGACTAGCGGTCCCTACGAGCAGTACTTC. The encoded protein is CASSLRTSGPYEQYF.

The V call is TRBV3-1, the J call TRBJ2-7; D is ambiguous. CDR3 length equals 15 residues. Trimming took 1 base from V and 2 from J, leaving 12 bases between them. Germline V gives CDR1 LGHDT, CDR2 YNNKEL (reference sequence). The CDR3 is CASSQAVNTAYEQYF. The CDR3 coding sequence is TGTGCCAGCAGCCAAGCCGTCAACACAGCCTACGAGCAGTACTTC.

This clonotype was seen repeatedly, ten times or more. The V and J genes are TRBV10-1 and TRBJ1-5; D is unresolved. Per germline, CDR1 WNHNN and CDR2 SYGVQD (reference sequence). With 0 bases removed from V and 8 bases from J, the gap between germline ends came to 8 bases. This CDR3 is 13 amino acids long. The CDR3 DNA sequence: TGCGCCAGCAGTGAGTCTAACGAGGAGCCCCAGCATTTT. It translates to CASSESNEEPQHF.

The chain links TRBV12-3 or TRBV12-4 to TRBJ2-7; a possible D gene is TRBD1 (5 bases). This CDR3 is 15 amino acids long. Trimming stripped 6 bases from V and 4 bases from J, with 19 bases between. The DNA of the CDR3 is TGTGCCAGCAGCGGAGACTGGGGCCTAAATTACGAGCAGTACTTC. It codes for CASSGDWGLNYEQYF.

This clonotype was detected a few times. The rearrangement links TRBV19 to TRBJ1-4, with 8 bases identical to TRBD1. V lost 5 bases to trimming and J lost 7 bases; unmatched junction nucleotides: 3. Per germline, CDR1 LNHDA and CDR2 SQIVND (reference sequence). This CDR3 is built from 13 residues. CDR3 in DNA: TGTGCCAGTAGTTCGCAGGGGGCTGAAAAACTGTTTTTT. Its translation: CASSSQGAEKLFF.

In its sample, this clonotype was seen many times. The rearrangement joins TRBV24-1 to TRBJ2-6; D call uncertain. The CDR3 consists of 14 residues. Germline-derived CDR1 and CDR2 are KGHDR and SFDVKD. Trimming cost V 4 bases and J 0 bases, with 3 bases left between them. The CDR3 region has the DNA TGTGCCACCAGTGAAACCTCTGGGGCCAACGTCCTGACTTTC. Its translation is CATSETSGANVLTF.

This clonotype has just a few counts. The V gene is TRBV7-2, the J gene TRBJ1-5; 9 bases match TRBD1. V dropped 11 bases and J dropped 7; count of bases not matched to a gene: 9. Germline CDR1 and CDR2: SGHTA and FQGNSA. CDR3 length equals 13 residues. The CDR3 DNA sequence: TGTGCCTGGGGGACAGGGTTTCAACAGCCCCAGCATTTT. This codes for CAWGTGFQQPQHF.

The rearrangement links TRBV11-2 to TRBJ1-6, with D maybe TRBD1 (5 bases). V was shortened by 5 bases and J by 0 bases, with 17 bases between the two germline ends. CDR1 is SGHAT and CDR2 is FQNNGV in the germline V gene. The CDR3 is made up of 18 amino acids. The chain's CDR3 is CASSPDILGSSYNSPLHF. The CDR3 coding sequence is TGTGCCAGCAGCCCGGACATTCTGGGGAGCTCCTATAATTCACCCCTCCACTTT.

This clonotype was observed a handful of times. The chain combines TRBV6-2 or TRBV6-3 with TRBJ1-6; D not resolved. The germline V gene has CDR1 MNHEY and CDR2 SVGEGT. The germline V and J ends were trimmed by 0 bases and 7 bases, with 22 bases remaining between them. The CDR3 runs to 19 residues. In DNA form, the CDR3 reads TGTGCCAGCAGTTACTCGAGCGGTCCACAGTATCCTGGGAATTCACCCCTCCACTTT. This encodes CASSYSSGPQYPGNSPLHF.

V and J are TRBV15 and TRBJ2-5, with a weak D call TRBD1 (5 bases). The CDR3 spans 12 residues. Trimming took 2 bases from V and 9 from J, leaving 10 bases between them. The germline V gene encodes CDR1 LNHNV and CDR2 YYDKDF (reference sequence). In nucleotides, the CDR3 is TGTGCCACCAGCAGATCGGCAGGGTCCCAGTACTTC. It specifies CATSRSAGSQYF.

V gene TRBV29-1 combines with J gene TRBJ2-7, with D perhaps matching TRBD1 (6 bases). The germline CDR1 and CDR2 sequences are SQVTM and ANQGSEA. Trimming removed 3 bases from V and 2 bases from J, with 11 bases in between. The CDR3 is made up of 13 amino acids. CDR3 loop: CSVDTGLAYEQYF. CDR3 coding DNA: TGCAGCGTTGATACAGGGTTGGCCTACGAGCAGTACTTC.

This clonotype showed up just a few times. A read error may account for a junction end that differs from germline. The chain links TRBV20-1 to TRBJ1-1; D not resolved. The CDR3 runs to 12 residues. CDR1 and CDR2 from the germline V gene are DFQATT and SNEGSKA (reference sequence). The CDR3 here is CSAGDSETEAFF. The CDR3, as DNA: TGCAGTGCTGGAGATTCCGAGACTGAAGCTTTCTTT.

This rearrangement joins TRBV15 to TRBJ1-2, with D uncertain. The CDR3 totals 16 residues. Deletions cut 3 bases from V and 9 bases from J, with 23 bases between. CDR1 LNHNV and CDR2 YYDKDF come from the germline V gene (reference sequence). The CDR3 spells CATSSSLSTGGESYTF. CDR3 in DNA: TGTGCCACCAGCAGCTCTCTGTCCACTGGCGGGGAAAGCTACACCTTC.

This clonotype came up a few times. The rearrangement uses TRBV12-5 and TRBJ1-5; D is ambiguous. CDR1 is LGHNT, CDR2 FRNRAP, per germline. Trimming stripped 7 bases from V and 5 bases from J, with 12 bases between. The CDR3 is made up of 13 amino acids. The CDR3 DNA reads TGTGCTAGTGCCCTGGAACCCGATCAGCCCCAGCATTTT. Translating it yields CASALEPDQPQHF.

The chain combines TRBV7-6 with TRBJ1-1; D uncertain. This CDR3 spans 14 amino acids. From germline, CDR1 is SGHVS and CDR2 FNYEAQ. Between the trimmed V and J ends, which lost 2 bases and 1 base, there was a span of 8 bases. CDR3 sequence reads: CASSLMSENTEAFF. The CDR3 DNA sequence: TGTGCCAGCAGCTTAATGTCGGAGAACACTGAAGCTTTCTTT.

This rearrangement joins TRBV6-5 to TRBJ1-6, with a weak D call TRBD1 (5 bases). The CDR3 runs to 16 residues. V was shortened by 2 bases and J by 5 bases, with 13 bases between the two germline ends. Germline CDR1 is MNHEY and CDR2 is SVGAGI. The CDR3 reads CASSYGGTLHNSPLHF. The CDR3 nucleotides are TGTGCCAGCAGTTACGGCGGGACTCTGCATAATTCACCCCTCCACTTT.

The chain uses TRBV12-3 or TRBV12-4 and TRBJ2-2; D call uncertain. Trimming left V 4 bases short and J 3 bases short, with 3 bases between. This CDR3 comprises 12 residues. The CDR3 coding sequence is TGTGCCAGCAGTTCCCACACCGGGGAGCTGTTTTTT. Residues: CASSSHTGELFF.